This TCR beta chain comes out of a study of blood T cell repertoires in COVID-19. Background on the study: Collection of acute and convalescent COVID-19 samples took place in the United States, Italy and Spain. Nucleic acid was either cDNA or gDNA, and it came from T cells, B-cell-depleted T cells, or PBMCs.

Unmatched junction bases numbered 10, after V lost 5 bases and J lost 3 bases. The CDR3 totals 18 residues. The germline gives CDR1 SSHAT, CDR2 FNYEAQ (reference sequence). Using immunoSEQ multiplex PCR, the repertoire was profiled, and TCRdb retains in-frame clones only, with some absent. This sample has about 160,000 clones, with around 84% found just once. Patients from Seattle were sampled longitudinally, starting during active infection. This chain joins TRBV7-7 and TRBJ2-6, with 10 bases lining up with TRBD1. Sequencing was carried out using peripheral blood. The TCR comes from a woman between 45 and 65 years old with COVID-19, enrolled during active disease. The chain's CDR3 is CASSPGTGVLGGANVLTF. The CDR3 nucleotides read TGTGCCAGCAGCCCCGGGACAGGGGTATTAGGTGGGGCCAACGTCCTGACTTTC.